The rows below give T cell receptor beta chains drawn from one sample of a study of cytomegalovirus exposure and HLA in healthy donors. Sequencing used immunoSEQ multiplex PCR; TCRdb keeps in-frame clones, though not all of them. The sample holds around 350,000 clones, 80% to 90% seen once. Sequencing input: PBMCs. Every receptor here comes from a woman younger than 30 in good health and CMV-seronegative. CDR3s include the opening cysteine and the closing phenylalanine or tryptophan. A D gene is named only where the DNA matches it firmly. Clone size, where shown, is once, few, many, or a class for clones that have expanded.

>TRBV5-1|.|.|TRBJ2-1
TGCGCCAGCAGCTTGCCAGCGGCCCCCGGAGAGCAGTTCTTC
CASSLPAAPGEQFF
>TRBV15|TRBD1|.|TRBJ1-2
TGTGCCACCAGCAGAGCCTTGGGACAGGGGGCGCGTGGCTACACCTTC
CATSRALGQGARGYTF
>TRBV7-9|.|.|TRBJ2-1
TGTGCCAGCAGCGCGGGGCTTACCGGTTACAATGAGCAGTTCTTC
CASSAGLTGYNEQFF
>TRBV30|.|.|TRBJ1-2
TGTGCCTGGAGTCTCGAGGGGAGGTATGGCTACACCTTC
CAWSLEGRYGYTF
>TRBV27|TRBD1|once|TRBJ2-7
TGTGCCAGCGGGACAGGGGGACCCTACGAGCAGTACTTC
CASGTGGPYEQYF
>TRBV28|TRBD1|.|TRBJ1-5
TGTGCCAGCAGTTCCCCGGGACAGTATAGCAATCAGCCCCAGCATTTT
CASSSPGQYSNQPQHF
>TRBV27|TRBD1|.|TRBJ2-1
TGTGCCAGCAGTCTAACCTTATACCGGGACAGTTACAATGAGCAGTTCTTC
CASSLTLYRDSYNEQFF
>TRBV25-1|.|.|TRBJ1-2
TGTGCCAGCAGCTTCGGGGGTGACTACACCTTC
CASSFGGDYTF
>TRBV28|TRBD2|.|TRBJ2-5
TGTGCCAGCAGTTCCGGGGGGATCCAAGAGACCCAGTACTTC
CASSSGGIQETQYF
>TRBV15|TRBD1|.|TRBJ1-2
TGTGCCACCAGCACCGGACAGGGACTCTATGGCTACACCTTC
CATSTGQGLYGYTF
>TRBV27|.|few|TRBJ2-7
TGTGCCACCGGTAGCGGAGCCTACGAGCAGTACTTC
CATGSGAYEQYF
>TRBV5-6|.|.|TRBJ2-3
TGTGCCAGCAGCTTTCTTGTTTCAGGGATCGGTACAGATACGCAGTATTTT
CASSFLVSGIGTDTQYF
>TRBV6-4|TRBD2|few|TRBJ2-1
TGTGCCAGCAGTGATAGCGGGGGGGCCTCGGGCGAGCAGTTCTTC
CASSDSGGASGEQFF
>TRBV28|TRBD1|.|TRBJ1-2
TGTGCCACCCGGACAGGGAGCTATGGCTACACCTTC
CATRTGSYGYTF
>TRBV7-6|TRBD2|.|TRBJ2-7
TGTGCCAGCAGCGCCCACCCAGCGGGAGGCTCGAGCGAGCAGTACTTC
CASSAHPAGGSSEQYF
>TRBV28|.|.|TRBJ1-2
TGTGCCGTTCTCTCCGGGGGCTATGGCTACACCTTC
CAVLSGGYGYTF
>TRBV6-1|.|.|TRBJ2-1
TGTACCAGCCGAGCGGGTAATGAGCAGTTCTTC
CTSRAGNEQFF
>TRBV6-4|.|.|TRBJ2-1
TGTGCCAGCAGCTCCACTATGACCGATGAGCAGTTCTTC
CASSSTMTDEQFF
>TRBV30|.|.|TRBJ2-2
TGTGCCTGCGCGACAGGTTCCCCCGGGGAGCTGTTTTTT
CACATGSPGELFF
>TRBV7-2|TRBD2|.|TRBJ2-1
TGTGCCAGCAGCTGGAGACTAGCCGAGGCAGATGAGCAGTTCTTC
CASSWRLAEADEQFF
>TRBV30|.|.|TRBJ1-2
TGTGCCTGGAGTGGTTACAGGGTTGGAAGCGGCTACACCTTC
CAWSGYRVGSGYTF
>TRBV9|.|.|TRBJ2-7
TGTGCCAGCAGCCCTAGAGCTTCTGGCGACGAGCAGTACTTC
CASSPRASGDEQYF
>TRBV29-1|TRBD1|.|TRBJ1-1
TGCAGCGTTGACAGGGGGCGCACTGAAGCTTTCTTT
CSVDRGRTEAFF
>TRBV28|.|.|TRBJ2-3
TGTGCCAGCAGTTTATTAGTGGGGAGCGGGGATACGCAGTATTTT
CASSLLVGSGDTQYF
>TRBV14|TRBD2|many|TRBJ2-2
TGTGCCAGCAGCCAGACTAGCCCTAACACCGGGGAGCTGTTTTTT
CASSQTSPNTGELFF
>TRBV19|.|.|TRBJ1-1
TGTGCCAGTAGTACCCTCCACAGGGATGAGGCTTTCTTT
CASSTLHRDEAFF
>TRBV4-1|.|.|TRBJ2-1
TGCGCCAGCAGCCAACTAAATGAGCAGTTCTTC
CASSQLNEQFF
>TRBV13|TRBD1|.|TRBJ1-4
TGTGCCAGCAGCTTGACAGGGCAATTAAGTGAAAAACTGTTTTTT
CASSLTGQLSEKLFF